This section outlines one TCR beta chain sequence together with its context. These data come from a study of blood T cell repertoires in COVID-19. This CDR3 has 14 residues. Germline V gene data show CDR1 as LGHNA and CDR2 as YNFKEQ. With 5 bases removed from V and 6 bases from J, the gap between germline ends came to 17 bases. Assay: immunoSEQ multiplex PCR; the TCRdb copy retains only in-frame clones and omits some. The sample lists around 160,000 clones, about 90% occurring once. This rearrangement joins TRBV4-2 to TRBJ2-7, with a possible D match to TRBD1 (6 bases). Source material: peripheral blood. This TCR came from a human donor in a cohort sampled during active COVID-19. The CDR3 loop reads CASSTGPQQGEQYF. Written as DNA, the CDR3 is TGTGCCAGCAGCACCGGGCCCCAACAGGGCGAGCAGTACTTC.